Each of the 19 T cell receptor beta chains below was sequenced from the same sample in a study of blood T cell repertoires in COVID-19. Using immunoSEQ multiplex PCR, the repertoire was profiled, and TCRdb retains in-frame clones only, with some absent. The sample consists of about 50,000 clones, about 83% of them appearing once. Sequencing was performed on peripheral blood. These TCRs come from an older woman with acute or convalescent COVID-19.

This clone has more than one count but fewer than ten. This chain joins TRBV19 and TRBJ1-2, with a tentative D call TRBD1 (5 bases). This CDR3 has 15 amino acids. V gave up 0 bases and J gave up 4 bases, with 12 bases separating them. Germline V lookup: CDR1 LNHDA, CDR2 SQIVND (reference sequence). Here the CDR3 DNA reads TGTGCCAGTAGTATAGATCTAAGACAGATCTATGGCTACACCTTC. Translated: CASSIDLRQIYGYTF.

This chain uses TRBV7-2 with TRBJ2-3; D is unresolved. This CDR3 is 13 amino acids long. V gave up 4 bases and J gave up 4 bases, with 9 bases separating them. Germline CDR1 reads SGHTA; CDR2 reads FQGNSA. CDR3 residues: CASSWQKSDTQYF. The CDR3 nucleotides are TGTGCCAGCAGCTGGCAAAAGTCAGATACGCAGTATTTT. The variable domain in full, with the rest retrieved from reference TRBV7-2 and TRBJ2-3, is GAGVSQSPSNKVTEKGKDVELRCDPISGHTALYWYRQSLGQGLEFLIYFQGNSAPDKSGLPSDRFSAERTGGSVSTLTIQRTQQEDSAVYLCASSWQKSDTQYFGPGTRLTVL.

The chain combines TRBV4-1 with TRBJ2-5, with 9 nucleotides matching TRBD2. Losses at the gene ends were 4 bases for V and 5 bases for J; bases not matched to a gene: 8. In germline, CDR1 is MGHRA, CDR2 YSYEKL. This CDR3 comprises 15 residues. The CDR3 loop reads CASSLLAGMGETQYF. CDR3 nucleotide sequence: TGCGCCAGCAGCCTTCTAGCGGGAATGGGGGAGACCCAGTACTTC.

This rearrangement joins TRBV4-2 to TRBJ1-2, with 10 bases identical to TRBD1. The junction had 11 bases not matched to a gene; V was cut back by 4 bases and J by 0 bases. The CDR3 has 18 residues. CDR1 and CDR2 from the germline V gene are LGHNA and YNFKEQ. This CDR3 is CASSRYRDRGPSNYGYTF. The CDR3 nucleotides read TGTGCCAGCAGCCGCTACCGGGACAGGGGACCCTCTAACTATGGCTACACCTTC.

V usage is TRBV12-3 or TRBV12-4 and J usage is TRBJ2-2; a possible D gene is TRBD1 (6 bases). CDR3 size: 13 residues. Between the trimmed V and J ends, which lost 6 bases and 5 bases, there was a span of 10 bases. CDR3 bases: TGTGCCAGCAGAATAGGGGGAACCGGGGAGCTGTTTTTT. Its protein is CASRIGGTGELFF.

The CDR3 loop is CASSQRGLALTDTQYF. In DNA form, the CDR3 reads TGTGCCAGCAGCCAGAGGGGACTAGCCCTCACAGATACGCAGTATTTT. This sequence joins TRBV28 and TRBJ2-3; 9 nucleotides line up with TRBD2. V dropped 6 bases and J dropped 2; count of bases not matched to a gene: 9. Germline CDR1 MDHEN, CDR2 SYDVKM. CDR3 length equals 16 residues.

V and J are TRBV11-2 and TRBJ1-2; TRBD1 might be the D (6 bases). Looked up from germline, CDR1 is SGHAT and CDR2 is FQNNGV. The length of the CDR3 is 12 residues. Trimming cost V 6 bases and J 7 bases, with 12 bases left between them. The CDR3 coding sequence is TGTGCCAGCAGGGACGGGGGGCGTGGCTACACCTTC. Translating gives CASRDGGRGYTF.

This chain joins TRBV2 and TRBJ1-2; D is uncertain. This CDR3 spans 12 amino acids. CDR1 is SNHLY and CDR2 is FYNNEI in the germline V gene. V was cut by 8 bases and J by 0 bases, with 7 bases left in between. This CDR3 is CASRQTNYGYTF. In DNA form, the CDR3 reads TGTGCCAGCCGCCAGACTAACTATGGCTACACCTTC.

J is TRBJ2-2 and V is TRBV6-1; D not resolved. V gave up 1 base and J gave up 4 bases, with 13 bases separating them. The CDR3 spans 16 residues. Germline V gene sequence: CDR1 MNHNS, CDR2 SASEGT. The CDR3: CASSEVVQPGTGELFF. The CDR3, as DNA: TGTGCCAGCAGTGAAGTTGTCCAACCGGGCACCGGGGAGCTGTTTTTT.

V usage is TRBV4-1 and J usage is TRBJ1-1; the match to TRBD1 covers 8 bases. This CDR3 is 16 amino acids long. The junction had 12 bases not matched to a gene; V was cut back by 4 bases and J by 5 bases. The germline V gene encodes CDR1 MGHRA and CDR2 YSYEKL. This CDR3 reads CASSLASGQGTTEAFF. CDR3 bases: TGCGCCAGCAGCCTAGCGTCCGGACAGGGTACGACTGAAGCTTTCTTT.

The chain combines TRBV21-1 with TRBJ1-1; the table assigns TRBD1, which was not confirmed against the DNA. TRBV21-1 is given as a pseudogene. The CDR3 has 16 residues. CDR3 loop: CASSKCGLQGNTEAFF. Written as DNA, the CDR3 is TGTGCCAGCAGCAAATGTGGCTTACAGGGGAACACTGAAGCTTTCTTT.

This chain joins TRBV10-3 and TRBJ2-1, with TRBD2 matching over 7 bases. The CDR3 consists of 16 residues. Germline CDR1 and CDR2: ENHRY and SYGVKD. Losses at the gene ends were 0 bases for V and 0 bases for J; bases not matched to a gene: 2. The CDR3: CAISESTGGSYNEQFF. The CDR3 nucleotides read TGTGCCATCAGTGAGTCGACGGGGGGCTCCTACAATGAGCAGTTCTTC.

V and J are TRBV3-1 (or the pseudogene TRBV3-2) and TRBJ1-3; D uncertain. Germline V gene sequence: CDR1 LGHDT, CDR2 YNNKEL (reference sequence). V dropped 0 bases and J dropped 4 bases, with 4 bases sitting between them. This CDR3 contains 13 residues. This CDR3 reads CASSQDRGNTIYF. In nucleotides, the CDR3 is TGTGCCAGCAGCCAAGATCGGGGAAACACCATATATTTT.

The CDR3 loop is CASSLWASGIQETQYF. CDR3 in DNA: TGTGCCAGCAGCCTTTGGGCTAGCGGAATCCAAGAGACCCAGTACTTC. This chain uses TRBV7-2 with TRBJ2-5; 7 nucleotides line up with TRBD2. The V and J ends lost 5 bases and 1 base, in that order; junction bases with no gene match: 10. This CDR3 comprises 16 residues. CDR1 is SGHTA and CDR2 is FQGNSA in the germline V gene. The full variable domain, in which reference TRBV7-2 and TRBJ2-5 provide the parts outside the CDR3, is GAGVSQSPSNKVTEKGKDVELRCDPISGHTALYWYRQSLGQGLEFLIYFQGNSAPDKSGLPSDRFSAERTGGSVSTLTIQRTQQEDSAVYLCASSLWASGIQETQYFGPGTRLLVL.

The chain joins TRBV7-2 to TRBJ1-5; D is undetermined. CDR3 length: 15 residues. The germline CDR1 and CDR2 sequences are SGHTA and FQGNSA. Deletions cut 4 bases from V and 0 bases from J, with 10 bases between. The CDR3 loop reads CASSSMLSSNQPQHF. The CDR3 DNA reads TGTGCCAGCAGCTCCATGCTAAGTAGCAATCAGCCCCAGCATTTT.

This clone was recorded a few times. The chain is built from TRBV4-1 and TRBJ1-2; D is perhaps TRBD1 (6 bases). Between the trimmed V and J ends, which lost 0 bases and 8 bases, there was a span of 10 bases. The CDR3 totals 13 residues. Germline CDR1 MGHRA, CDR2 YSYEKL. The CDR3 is CASSQETGLGYTF. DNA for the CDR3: TGCGCCAGCAGCCAAGAAACAGGGTTAGGCTACACCTTC.

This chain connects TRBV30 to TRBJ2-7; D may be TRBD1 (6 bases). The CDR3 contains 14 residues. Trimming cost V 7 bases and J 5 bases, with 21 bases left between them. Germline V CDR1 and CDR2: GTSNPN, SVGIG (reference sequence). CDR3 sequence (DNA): TGTGCCTCTACTACAGGGCTGGTATCGGACGAGCAGTACTTC. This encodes CASTTGLVSDEQYF.

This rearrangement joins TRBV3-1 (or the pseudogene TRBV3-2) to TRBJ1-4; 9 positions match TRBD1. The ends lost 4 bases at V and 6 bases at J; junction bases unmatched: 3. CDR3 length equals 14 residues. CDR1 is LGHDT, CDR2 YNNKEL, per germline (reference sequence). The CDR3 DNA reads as TGTGCCAGCAGCCCGAGACAGGGGGATGAAAAACTGTTTTTT. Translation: CASSPRQGDEKLFF.

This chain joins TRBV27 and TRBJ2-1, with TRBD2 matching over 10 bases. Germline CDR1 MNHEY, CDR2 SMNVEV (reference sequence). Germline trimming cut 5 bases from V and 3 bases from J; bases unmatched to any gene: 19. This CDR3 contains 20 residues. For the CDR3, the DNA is TGTGCCAGCAGTCCCCTAAGCGGGAGGGCCTCCACGAACCACTACAATGAGCAGTTCTTC. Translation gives CASSPLSGRASTNHYNEQFF.